Listed here are 25 T cell receptor beta chains from one sample, sequenced in a study of blood T cells in healthy people across ages. A sample-barcoded 5' primer and a J-beta primer mix were used in a second PCR of roughly 7 to 11 cycles. MiXCR, run by TCRdb on the 5' RACE reads, gives a single entry per CDR3 protein. The repertoire holds over 1,200,000 distinct CDR3 sequences, with roughly 60% as singletons. The sample comprised blood. Every receptor here comes from a young man in good health.

The chain joins TRBV6-1 to TRBJ2-7; D is ambiguous. Germline assignment: CDR1 MNHNS and CDR2 SASEGT. The CDR3 loop spans 13 amino acids. V shed 6 bases and J shed 2 bases, with 11 bases lying between them. This CDR3 reads CASSRREAYEQYF. In DNA, the CDR3 is TGTGCCAGCAGCAGAAGGGAAGCCTACGAGCAGTACTTC.

V usage is TRBV20-1 and J usage is TRBJ2-5; D is unclear. Germline values: CDR1 DFQATT, CDR2 SNEGSKA (reference sequence). V was cut by 5 bases and J by 1 base, with 11 bases left in between. The CDR3 runs to 13 residues. CDR3 residues: CSAPDGFQETQYF. CDR3 coding DNA: TGCAGTGCTCCGGACGGATTCCAAGAGACCCAGTACTTC.

The CDR3 reads CASRRTNLEQYF. The CDR3 nucleotides read TGTGCCAGCAGGAGGACTAATCTTGAGCAGTACTTC. This chain connects TRBV6-5 to TRBJ2-5, with a possible D match to TRBD2 (6 bases). The CDR3 has 12 residues. Germline CDR1 is MNHEY and CDR2 is SVGAGI. Between the trimmed V and J ends, which lost 6 bases and 11 bases, there was a span of 16 bases.

This chain links TRBV12-3 or TRBV12-4 with TRBJ1-5; 10 bases are a match to TRBD1. Trimming cost V 5 bases and J 0 bases; bases outside gene matches: 4. The CDR3 has 16 residues. The CDR3, as DNA: TGTGCCAGCAGTGCCGGGACAGGGGTTAGCAATCAGCCCCAGCATTTT. It yields the protein CASSAGTGVSNQPQHF.

This clonotype was counted between two and nine times. The CDR3 DNA reads as TGCAGCGTTGTGACGGATCAGGGCTACGAGCAGTACTTC. Its translation is CSVVTDQGYEQYF. The chain links TRBV29-1 to TRBJ2-7; D possibly corresponds to TRBD1 (5 bases). With 4 bases removed from V and 3 bases from J, the gap between germline ends came to 13 bases. The germline V gene has CDR1 SQVTM and CDR2 ANQGSEA. The CDR3 sequence is 13 residues long.

The rearrangement links TRBV27 to TRBJ2-7; D is unclear. Trimming pared 5 bases from V and 1 base from J, leaving 15 bases between. Germline V CDR1 and CDR2: MNHEY, SMNVEV (reference sequence). The CDR3 runs to 15 residues. The CDR3 region has the DNA TGTGCCAGCAGTCCAACCTATTTCACATCCTACGAGCAGTACTTC. Translated, it gives CASSPTYFTSYEQYF.

This clonotype was picked up a small number of times. V gene TRBV4-2 combines with J gene TRBJ1-1, with TRBD1 matching 7 bases. Germline V gene data show CDR1 as LGHNA and CDR2 as YNFKEQ. The V and J ends lost 0 bases and 3 bases, in that order; junction bases with no gene match: 10. This CDR3 contains 17 residues. CDR3 amino acids: CASSQENEQGMYTEAFF. In DNA, the CDR3 is TGTGCCAGCAGCCAAGAGAATGAACAGGGGATGTACACTGAAGCTTTCTTT.

This clonotype was seen a handful of times. The chain has TRBV6-1 and TRBJ2-5, with D possibly matching TRBD1 (5 bases). Germline values: CDR1 MNHNS, CDR2 SASEGT. The CDR3 is 16 residues long. The V end lost 1 base, the J end lost 5 bases, and 17 bases lay between the germline ends. Written as DNA, the CDR3 is TGTGCCAGCAGTGAAGGTTACAGTTGGGGCCAGGAGACCCAGTACTTC. Residues: CASSEGYSWGQETQYF.

This clonotype was found a few times. The chain employs TRBV2 and TRBJ2-4; TRBD2 agrees at 9 bases. CDR1 is SNHLY and CDR2 is FYNNEI in the germline V gene. The V gene end was trimmed by 3 bases and the J gene end by 2 bases; junction bases not matched to a gene: 5. The CDR3 is 16 residues long. CDR3 nucleotides: TGTGCCAGCAGTGATTGGACTAGCGAGCCCAAAAACATTCAGTACTTC. Its protein is CASSDWTSEPKNIQYF.

This chain uses TRBV20-1 with TRBJ1-3, with D hard to call. The CDR3 loop spans 13 amino acids. Trimming shortened V by 3 bases and J by 0 bases, and 6 bases separated the two germline ends. Germline CDR1 DFQATT, CDR2 SNEGSKA (reference sequence). CDR3 protein: CSASSASGNTIYF. CDR3 nucleotide sequence: TGCAGTGCTAGTTCGGCCTCTGGAAACACCATATATTTT.

V and J are TRBV6-1 and TRBJ1-6; D call uncertain. Germline CDR1 is MNHNS and CDR2 is SASEGT. V gave up 2 bases and J gave up 6 bases, with 17 bases separating them. CDR3 length equals 17 residues. The CDR3 region has the DNA TGTGCCAGCAGTGAATTCATGACCGACTACTCTAATTCACCCCTCCACTTT. Translating gives CASSEFMTDYSNSPLHF.

This clonotype has a count of ten or more. This chain uses TRBV7-2 with TRBJ2-2, with 7 bases identical to TRBD2. Germline V CDR1 and CDR2: SGHTA, FQGNSA. J was trimmed by 7 bases and V by 4 bases; bases with no gene match: 9. This CDR3 is built from 15 residues. The CDR3: CASSSAQRGYGELFF. CDR3 in DNA: TGTGCCAGCAGCTCCGCCCAGCGGGGCTACGGGGAGCTGTTTTTT.

The chain's CDR3 is CASSDSRDTQYF. The CDR3 nucleotides are TGTGCCAGCAGTGACAGCCGGGATACGCAGTATTTT. The rearrangement uses TRBV2 and TRBJ2-3; D is unclear. This CDR3 has 12 residues. From germline, CDR1 is SNHLY and CDR2 FYNNEI. V lost 3 bases to trimming and J lost 6 bases, with 7 bases between them.

The chain has TRBV6-2 or TRBV6-3 and TRBJ1-4, with a weak D call TRBD1 (5 bases). V was cut by 7 bases and J by 3 bases, with 15 bases left in between. Looked up from germline, CDR1 is MNHEY and CDR2 is SVGEGT. The CDR3 is 15 residues long. CDR3 amino acids: CASTPAGLSNEKLFF. DNA of the CDR3: TGTGCCAGCACTCCGGCGGGGCTATCTAATGAAAAACTGTTTTTT.

This chain uses TRBV7-2 with TRBJ2-7; D is possibly TRBD2 (6 bases). CDR3 length: 15 residues. V lost 8 bases to trimming and J lost 7 bases, with 24 bases between them. CDR1 SGHTA and CDR2 FQGNSA come from the germline V gene. The CDR3 nucleotides read TGTGCCAGCCAACAGGTGGGGGGACTGTCCAATGAGCAGTACTTC. Its translation is CASQQVGGLSNEQYF. Full variable domain (rest looked up from reference TRBV7-2 and TRBJ2-7): GAGVSQSPSNKVTEKGKDVELRCDPISGHTALYWYRQSLGQGLEFLIYFQGNSAPDKSGLPSDRFSAERTGGSVSTLTIQRTQQEDSAVYLCASQQVGGLSNEQYFGPGTRLTVT.

This clonotype was seen only a few times. The chain uses TRBV20-1 and TRBJ2-5; 10 bases fit TRBD1. Germline V lookup: CDR1 DFQATT, CDR2 SNEGSKA (reference sequence). The CDR3 totals 15 residues. Trimming took 2 bases from V and 4 from J; bases not matched to a gene: 7. The CDR3: CSARSGTGVGETQYF. The CDR3 DNA is TGCAGTGCTAGATCCGGGACAGGGGTTGGAGAGACCCAGTACTTC.

V and J are TRBV12-3 or TRBV12-4 and TRBJ1-5; 9 nucleotides align to TRBD1. The CDR3 runs to 16 residues. V lost 6 bases and J lost 7; bases outside the gene matches: 13. CDR3 bases: TGTGCCAGCAGCAATCGGGACAGGGTATTAGAGCAGCCCCAGCATTTT. It yields the protein CASSNRDRVLEQPQHF.

This clonotype appeared a few times. J is TRBJ2-3 and V is TRBV12-3 or TRBV12-4; D unclear. The CDR3 totals 15 residues. The V gene lost 2 bases and the J gene lost 0 bases, with 9 bases spanning the gap. The CDR3 DNA reads TGTGCCAGCAGTTTACGGGTTGATAGCACAGATACGCAGTATTTT. Its protein product is CASSLRVDSTDTQYF.

CDR3 protein: CASGTSSFHEQYF. The CDR3 DNA sequence: TGTGCCAGCGGGACTAGCTCGTTCCACGAGCAGTACTTC. The chain joins TRBV7-9 to TRBJ2-5; 9 bases map to TRBD2. The DNA end is a closer match to TRBJ2-7, so the J assignment may be wrong. Germline values: CDR1 SEHNR, CDR2 FQNEAQ (reference sequence). The CDR3 extends over 13 amino acids.

J is TRBJ1-2 and V is TRBV3-1; TRBD1 might be the D (5 bases). This CDR3 is 14 amino acids long. The germline CDR1 and CDR2 sequences are LGHDT and YNNKEL (reference sequence). The V end lost 7 bases, the J end lost 3 bases, and 15 bases lay between the germline ends. CDR3 sequence: CASNRGERDYGYTF. The CDR3 nucleotides are TGTGCCAGCAACCGAGGGGAGCGAGACTATGGCTACACCTTC.

CDR3 residues: CASTLLRENYEQYF. CDR3 in DNA: TGTGCCAGCACCCTCCTTCGGGAGAACTACGAGCAGTACTTC. The rearrangement joins TRBV6-1 to TRBJ2-7; maybe TRBD2 (6 bases). From germline, CDR1 is MNHNS and CDR2 SASEGT. The CDR3 runs to 14 residues. V lost 7 bases and J lost 3, with 16 bases in between.

This clonotype was counted ten times or more. The rearrangement uses TRBV15 and TRBJ1-2; D gene uncertain. The V and J ends lost 1 base and 3 bases respectively, with 9 bases between them. The germline gives CDR1 LNHNV, CDR2 YYDKDF (reference sequence). The CDR3 length is 14 residues. The CDR3 nucleotides are TGTGCCACCAGCAGAGCCTCCTGGGACTATGGCTACACCTTC. Its translation: CATSRASWDYGYTF.

The chain uses TRBV9 and TRBJ2-7; D is undetermined. The CDR3 sequence is 17 residues long. Germline lookup yields CDR1 SGDLS and CDR2 YYNGEE. V lost 0 bases, J lost 2 bases, and 18 bases lay in between. The CDR3 nucleotides read TGTGCCAGCAGCGTAGAGTCCATGCTGTCGGGCACCTACGAGCAGTACTTC. Amino acid sequence: CASSVESMLSGTYEQYF. Full variable domain (remainder filled in from reference TRBV9 and TRBJ2-7): DSGVTQTPKHLITATGQRVTLRCSPRSGDLSVYWYQQSLDQGLQFLIQYYNGEERAKGNILERFSAQQFPDLHSELNLSSLELGDSALYFCASSVESMLSGTYEQYFGPGTRLTVT.

The CDR3 coding sequence is TGTGCCAGCAGCTTAGGTCCCGCCGGGACAGGTTCCTACGAGCAGTACTTC. This codes for CASSLGPAGTGSYEQYF. The rearrangement joins TRBV7-2 to TRBJ2-7; 8 bases align to TRBD1. Trimming cost V 1 base and J 1 base; bases outside gene matches: 9. This CDR3 has 17 residues. Germline values: CDR1 SGHTA, CDR2 FQGNSA.

On this clonotype: A far larger clone is off by one base, so a read error is likely. This sequence joins TRBV4-2 and TRBJ2-7; D is unclear. The germline gives CDR1 LGHNA, CDR2 YNFKEQ. The V and J ends lost 0 bases and 6 bases respectively, with 6 bases between them. The CDR3 length is 12 residues. In DNA form, the CDR3 reads TGTGCCAGCAGCCAAGAGGGCTGCGAGCAGTACTTC. This translates into CASSQEGCEQYF.